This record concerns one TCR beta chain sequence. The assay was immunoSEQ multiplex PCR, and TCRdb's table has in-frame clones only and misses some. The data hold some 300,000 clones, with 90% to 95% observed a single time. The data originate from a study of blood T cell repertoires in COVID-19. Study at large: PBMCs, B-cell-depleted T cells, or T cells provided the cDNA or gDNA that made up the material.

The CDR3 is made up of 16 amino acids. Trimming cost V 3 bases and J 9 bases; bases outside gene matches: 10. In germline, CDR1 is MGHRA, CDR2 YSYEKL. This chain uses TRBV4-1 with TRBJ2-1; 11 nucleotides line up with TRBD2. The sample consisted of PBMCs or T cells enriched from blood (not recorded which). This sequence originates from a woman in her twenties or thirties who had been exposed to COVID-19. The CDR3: CASSHTTLAGGGEQFF. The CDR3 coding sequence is TGCGCCAGCAGCCACACTACCCTAGCGGGGGGTGGTGAGCAGTTCTTC.